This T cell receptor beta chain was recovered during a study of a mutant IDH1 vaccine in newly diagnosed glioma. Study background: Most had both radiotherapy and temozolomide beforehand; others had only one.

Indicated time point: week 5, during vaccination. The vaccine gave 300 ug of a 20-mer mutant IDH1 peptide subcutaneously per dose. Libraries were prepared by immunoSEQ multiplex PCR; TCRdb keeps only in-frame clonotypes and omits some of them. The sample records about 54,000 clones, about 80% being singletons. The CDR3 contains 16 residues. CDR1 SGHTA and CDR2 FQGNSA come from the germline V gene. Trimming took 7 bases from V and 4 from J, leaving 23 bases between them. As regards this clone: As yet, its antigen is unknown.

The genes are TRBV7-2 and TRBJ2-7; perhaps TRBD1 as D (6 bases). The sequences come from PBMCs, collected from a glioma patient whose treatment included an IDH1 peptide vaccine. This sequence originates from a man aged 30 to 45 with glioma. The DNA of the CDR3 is TGTGCCAGCACCAAGCTTCGATTACCAGGGACATACGAGCAGTACTTC. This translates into CASTKLRLPGTYEQYF.